The TCR beta chain under discussion was sequenced for a study of tumor-infiltrating lymphocytes in primary liver carcinoma. Study-wide results and limits: Tumors reached a significantly greater top-250-clone fraction than blood did (p = 0.039).

The CDR3 runs to 14 residues. V trimming: 8 bases; J trimming: 6 bases; junction bases outside the gene matches: 11. Germline CDR1 is SQVTM and CDR2 is ANQGSEA. Total RNA and DNA came together from approximately 20-30 mg of bulk tissue without cell sorting. As concerns this clonotype: Its specificity is unknown.

With about 470 ng total RNA as template and a constant-region primer, TCR beta cDNA was made. Slightly modified ARM-PCR with three nested multiplex PCR rounds yielded TCR beta libraries. With TRBV1-TRBV30 forward primers and a C-beta reverse primer, the first two PCR rounds were run for 9 to 10 cycles each. TCRdb fed the multiplex PCR reads into MiXCR, producing one record per CDR3 protein. The sample has around 40,000 distinct CDR3 sequences; over 70% are singletons. This rearrangement joins TRBV29-1 to TRBJ1-4; 8 bases are shared with TRBD1. Sequencing used liver tumor tissue from sampling region 2. Regarding subset: tumor region T2, inferior pole. The origin of this receptor is a man between 35 and 55 years old with primary liver carcinoma and hepatitis B virus infection. The CDR3 DNA reads as TGCAGCACTTCTGGACAGGGACGTTATGAAAAACTGTTTTTT. This sequence encodes CSTSGQGRYEKLFF. The entire variable domain, with the rest obtained from reference TRBV29-1 and TRBJ1-4, is as follows: SAVISQKPSRDICQRGTSLTIQCQVDSQVTMMFWYRQQPGQSLTLIATANQGSEATYESGFVIDKFPISRPNLTFSTLTVSNMSPEDSSIYLCSTSGQGRYEKLFFGSGTQLSVL.